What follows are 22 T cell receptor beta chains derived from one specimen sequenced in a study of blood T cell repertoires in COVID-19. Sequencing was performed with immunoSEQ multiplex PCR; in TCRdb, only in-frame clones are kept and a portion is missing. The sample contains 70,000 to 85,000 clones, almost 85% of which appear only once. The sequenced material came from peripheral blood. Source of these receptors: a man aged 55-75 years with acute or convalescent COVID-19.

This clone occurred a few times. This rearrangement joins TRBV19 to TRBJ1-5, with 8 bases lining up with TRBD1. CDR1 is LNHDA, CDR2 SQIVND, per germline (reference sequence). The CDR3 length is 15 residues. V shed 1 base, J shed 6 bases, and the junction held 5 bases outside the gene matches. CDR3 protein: CASSIVHRGGQPQHF. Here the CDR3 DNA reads TGTGCCAGTAGTATAGTTCACAGGGGGGGTCAGCCCCAGCATTTT.

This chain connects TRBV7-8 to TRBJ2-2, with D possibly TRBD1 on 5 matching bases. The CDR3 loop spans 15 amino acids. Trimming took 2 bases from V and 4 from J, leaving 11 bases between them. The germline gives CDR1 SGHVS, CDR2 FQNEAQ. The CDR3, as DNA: TGTGCCAGCAGCTTAAGGTCAGGGTCCACCGGGGAGCTGTTTTTT. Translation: CASSLRSGSTGELFF.

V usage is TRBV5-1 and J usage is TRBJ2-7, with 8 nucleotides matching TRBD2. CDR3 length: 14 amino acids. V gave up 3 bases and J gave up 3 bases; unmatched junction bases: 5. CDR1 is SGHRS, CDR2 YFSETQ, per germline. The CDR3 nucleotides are TGCGCCAGCAGCTGGGGGACTAGGAACTACGAGCAGTACTTC. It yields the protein CASSWGTRNYEQYF.

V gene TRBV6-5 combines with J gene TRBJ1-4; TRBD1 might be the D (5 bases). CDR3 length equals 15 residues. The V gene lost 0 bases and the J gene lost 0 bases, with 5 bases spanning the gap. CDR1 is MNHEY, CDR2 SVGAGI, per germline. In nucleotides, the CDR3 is TGTGCCAGCAGTTACTCAGGGGCAACTAATGAAAAACTGTTTTTT. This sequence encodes CASSYSGATNEKLFF.

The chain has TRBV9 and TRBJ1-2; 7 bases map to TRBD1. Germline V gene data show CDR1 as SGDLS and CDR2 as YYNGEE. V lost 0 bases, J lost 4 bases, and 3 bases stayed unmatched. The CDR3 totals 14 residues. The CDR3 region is CASSVGQGVYGYTF. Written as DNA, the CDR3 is TGTGCCAGCAGCGTAGGCCAGGGGGTCTATGGCTACACCTTC.

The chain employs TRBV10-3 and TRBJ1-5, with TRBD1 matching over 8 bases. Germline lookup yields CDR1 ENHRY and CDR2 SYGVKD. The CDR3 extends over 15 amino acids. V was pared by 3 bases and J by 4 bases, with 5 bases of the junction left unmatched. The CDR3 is CAISERTGPNQPQHF. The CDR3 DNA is TGTGCCATCAGTGAACGGACAGGGCCTAATCAGCCCCAGCATTTT.

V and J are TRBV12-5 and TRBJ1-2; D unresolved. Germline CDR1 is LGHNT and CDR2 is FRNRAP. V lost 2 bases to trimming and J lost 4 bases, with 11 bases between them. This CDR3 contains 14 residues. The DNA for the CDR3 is TGTGCTAGTGGTTTGCAGACTCCTGGCTATGGCTACACCTTC. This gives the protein CASGLQTPGYGYTF.

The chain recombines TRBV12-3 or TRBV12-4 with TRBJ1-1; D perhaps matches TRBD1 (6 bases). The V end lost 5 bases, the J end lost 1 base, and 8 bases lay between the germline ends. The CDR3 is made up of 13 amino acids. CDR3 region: CASSGQTNTEAFF. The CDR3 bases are TGTGCCAGCAGTGGACAGACGAACACTGAAGCTTTCTTT.

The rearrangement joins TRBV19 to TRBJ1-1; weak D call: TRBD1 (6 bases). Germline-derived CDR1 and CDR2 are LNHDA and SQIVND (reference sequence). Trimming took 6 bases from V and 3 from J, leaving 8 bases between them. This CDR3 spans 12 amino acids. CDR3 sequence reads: CASSDRYTEAFF. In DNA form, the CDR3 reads TGTGCCAGTAGCGACAGGTACACTGAAGCTTTCTTT.

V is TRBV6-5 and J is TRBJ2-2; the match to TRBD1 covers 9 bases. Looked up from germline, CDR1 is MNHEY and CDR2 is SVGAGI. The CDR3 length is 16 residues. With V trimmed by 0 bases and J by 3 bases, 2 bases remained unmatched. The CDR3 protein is CASSYSGQGHTGELFF. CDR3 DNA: TGTGCCAGCAGTTACTCGGGACAGGGTCACACCGGGGAGCTGTTTTTT.

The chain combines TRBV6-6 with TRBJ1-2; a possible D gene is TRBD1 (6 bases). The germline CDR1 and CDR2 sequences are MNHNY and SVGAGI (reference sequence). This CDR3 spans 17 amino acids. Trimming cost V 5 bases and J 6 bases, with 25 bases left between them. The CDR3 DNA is TGTGCCAGCAGTCGGATCGTTACAGGGTTAAAGGGGGATGGCTACACCTTC. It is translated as CASSRIVTGLKGDGYTF.

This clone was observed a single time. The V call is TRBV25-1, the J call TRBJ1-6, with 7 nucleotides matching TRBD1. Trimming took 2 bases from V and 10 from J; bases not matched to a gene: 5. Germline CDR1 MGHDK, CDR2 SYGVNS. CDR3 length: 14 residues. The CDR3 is CASSEPGGYSPLHF. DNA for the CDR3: TGTGCCAGCAGTGAACCAGGGGGATACTCACCCCTCCACTTT.

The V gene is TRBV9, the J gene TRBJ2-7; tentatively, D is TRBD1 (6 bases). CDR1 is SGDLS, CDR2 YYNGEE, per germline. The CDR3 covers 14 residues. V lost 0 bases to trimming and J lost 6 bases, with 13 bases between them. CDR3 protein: CASSVAARTVEQYF. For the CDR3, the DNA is TGTGCCAGCAGCGTAGCGGCCCGGACAGTCGAGCAGTACTTC.

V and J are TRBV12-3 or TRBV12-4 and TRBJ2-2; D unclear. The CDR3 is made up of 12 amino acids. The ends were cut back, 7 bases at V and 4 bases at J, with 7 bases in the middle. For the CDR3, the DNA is TGTGCCAGCATCATCAGCACCGGGGAGCTGTTTTTT. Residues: CASIISTGELFF.

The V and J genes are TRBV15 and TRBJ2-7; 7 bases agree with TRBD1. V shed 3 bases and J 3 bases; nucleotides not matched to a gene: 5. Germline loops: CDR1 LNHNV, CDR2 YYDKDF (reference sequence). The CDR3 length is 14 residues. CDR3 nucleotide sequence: TGTGCCACCAGCAGCGGACAGGTTTTCTACGAGCAGTACTTC. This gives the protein CATSSGQVFYEQYF. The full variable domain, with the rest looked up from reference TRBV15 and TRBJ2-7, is DAMVIQNPRYQVTQFGKPVTLSCSQTLNHNVMYWYQQKSSQAPKLLFHYYDKDFNNEADTPDNFQSRRPNTSFCFLDIRSPGLGDTAMYLCATSSGQVFYEQYFGPGTRLTVT.

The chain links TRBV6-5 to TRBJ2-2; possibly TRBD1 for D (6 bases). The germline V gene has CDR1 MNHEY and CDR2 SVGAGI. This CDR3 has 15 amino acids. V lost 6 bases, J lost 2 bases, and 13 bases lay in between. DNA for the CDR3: TGTGCCAGCAGAACAGGGCAGACCAACACCGGGGAGCTGTTTTTT. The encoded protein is CASRTGQTNTGELFF.

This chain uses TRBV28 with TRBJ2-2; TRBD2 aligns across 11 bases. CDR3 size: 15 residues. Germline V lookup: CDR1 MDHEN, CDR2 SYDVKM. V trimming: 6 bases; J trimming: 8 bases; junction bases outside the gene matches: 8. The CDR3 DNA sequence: TGTGCCAGCAGCACACTAGCGGGAGCTTCTGGGGAGCTGTTTTTT. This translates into CASSTLAGASGELFF. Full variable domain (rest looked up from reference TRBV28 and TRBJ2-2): DVKVTQSSRYLVKRTGEKVFLECVQDMDHENMFWYRQDPGLGLRLIYFSYDVKMKEKGDIPEGYSVSREKKERFSLILESASTNQTSMYLCASSTLAGASGELFFGEGSRLTVL.

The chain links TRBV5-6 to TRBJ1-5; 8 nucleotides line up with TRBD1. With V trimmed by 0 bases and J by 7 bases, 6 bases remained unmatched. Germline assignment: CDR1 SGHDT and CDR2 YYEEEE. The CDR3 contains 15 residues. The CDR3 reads CASSLAGTGRQPQHF. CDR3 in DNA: TGTGCCAGCAGCTTGGCCGGGACAGGTAGGCAGCCCCAGCATTTT.

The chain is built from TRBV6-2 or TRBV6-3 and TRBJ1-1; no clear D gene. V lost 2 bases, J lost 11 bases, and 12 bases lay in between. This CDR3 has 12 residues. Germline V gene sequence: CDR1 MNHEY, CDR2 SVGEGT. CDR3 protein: CASSYGQSMAFF. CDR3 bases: TGTGCCAGCAGTTACGGCCAGTCGATGGCTTTCTTT.

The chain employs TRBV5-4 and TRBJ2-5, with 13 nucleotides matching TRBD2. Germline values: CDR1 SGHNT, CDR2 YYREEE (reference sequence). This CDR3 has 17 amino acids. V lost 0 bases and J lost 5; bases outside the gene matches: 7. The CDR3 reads CASSLVGLAGVGETQYF. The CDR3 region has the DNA TGTGCCAGCAGCTTGGTAGGACTAGCGGGAGTAGGGGAGACCCAGTACTTC.

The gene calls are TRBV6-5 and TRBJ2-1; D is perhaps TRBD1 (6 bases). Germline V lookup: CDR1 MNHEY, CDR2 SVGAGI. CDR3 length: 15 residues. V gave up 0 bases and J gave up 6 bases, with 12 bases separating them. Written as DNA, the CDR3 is TGTGCCAGCAGTTACTCGATCGACAGGCCCAATGAGCAGTTCTTC. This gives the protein CASSYSIDRPNEQFF.

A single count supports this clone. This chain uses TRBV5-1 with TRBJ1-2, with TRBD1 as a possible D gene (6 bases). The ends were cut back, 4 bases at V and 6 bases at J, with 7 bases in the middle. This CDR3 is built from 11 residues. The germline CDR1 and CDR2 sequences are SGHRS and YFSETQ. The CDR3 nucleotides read TGCGCCAGCAGCCCAGGGGATGGCTACACCTTC. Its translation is CASSPGDGYTF.